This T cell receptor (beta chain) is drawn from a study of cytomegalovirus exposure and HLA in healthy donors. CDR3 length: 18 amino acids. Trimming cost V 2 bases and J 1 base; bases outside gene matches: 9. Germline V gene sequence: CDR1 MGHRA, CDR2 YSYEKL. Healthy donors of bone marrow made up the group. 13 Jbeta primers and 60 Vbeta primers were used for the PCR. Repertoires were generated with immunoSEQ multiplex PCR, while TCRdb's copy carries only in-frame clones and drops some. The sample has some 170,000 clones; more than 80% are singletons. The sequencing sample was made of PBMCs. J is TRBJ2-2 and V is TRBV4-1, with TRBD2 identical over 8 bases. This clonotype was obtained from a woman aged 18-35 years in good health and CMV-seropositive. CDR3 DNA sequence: TGCGCCAGCAGCCAATATTTGGAGCGGGGGAGGAACACCGGGGAGCTGTTTTTT. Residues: CASSQYLERGRNTGELFF.